This paragraph reports one T cell receptor beta chain. CDR1 SGHRS and CDR2 YFSETQ come from the germline V gene. V lost 1 base, J lost 1 base, and 5 bases lay in between. This CDR3 has 13 amino acids. The data are from a study of neoadjuvant anti-PD-1 for oral cavity cancer. The time point here: after neoadjuvant nivolumab, at surgical resection. Method: immunoSEQ multiplex PCR; TCRdb's copy keeps in-frame clones and lacks some. The table records about 72,000 clones, roughly 84% of them present only once. The chain is built from TRBV5-1 and TRBJ1-1; the D is unclear. The clonotype originates from a person between 35 and 79 years old with oral cavity squamous cell carcinoma. The sequences come from PBMCs, collected after nivolumab (anti-PD-1) treatment. The CDR3 DNA reads as TGCGCCAGCAGCTTGTTCCAGAACACTGAAGCTTTCTTT. This sequence encodes CASSLFQNTEAFF.